These 13 T cell receptor beta chains came from one sample sequenced in a study of tumor-infiltrating lymphocytes in primary liver carcinoma. The investigators made TCR beta cDNA from about 0.45 ug total RNA, using a constant-region primer. Each TCR beta library was derived from three nested multiplex PCR rounds that employed slightly modified ARM-PCR. Forward primers for TRBV1-TRBV30 and a C-beta reverse primer served the first two PCR rounds, at roughly 10 cycles each. TCRdb used MiXCR to reprocess the multiplex PCR reads, holding one entry per CDR3 protein. The table lists hundreds of thousands of distinct CDR3 sequences, roughly 60% of them singletons. Unsorted whole blood served as the source of blood RNA, and germline DNA was extracted as well. The sample was peripheral blood. The receptor set was obtained from a man aged 40-49 years with primary liver carcinoma and hepatitis B virus infection.

The genes are TRBV11-1 and TRBJ1-3; D ambiguous. CDR1 and CDR2 (germline): SGHAT, FQDESV (reference sequence). CDR3 length: 15 residues. With 5 bases removed from V and 4 bases from J, the gap between germline ends came to 15 bases. Here the CDR3 reads CASSPDWSSGNTIYF. CDR3 nucleotides: TGTGCCAGCAGCCCGGACTGGAGCTCCGGAAACACCATATATTTT.

This clonotype occurred a few times. The chain uses TRBV6-2 or TRBV6-3 and TRBJ2-1; D not certain. The CDR3 loop spans 14 amino acids. With 5 bases removed from V and 4 bases from J, the gap between germline ends came to 12 bases. The germline gives CDR1 MNHEY, CDR2 SVGEGT. The CDR3 is CASSDSQRYNEQFF. CDR3 bases: TGTGCCAGCAGTGATTCCCAACGGTACAATGAGCAGTTCTTC.

This clonotype was recorded a few times. This chain connects TRBV28 to TRBJ1-1; D uncertain. CDR1 and CDR2 (germline): MDHEN, SYDVKM. This CDR3 has 13 amino acids. The ends were cut back, 5 bases at V and 7 bases at J, with 14 bases in the middle. The DNA of the CDR3 is TGTGCCAGCAGTCCCCAGGACCGTCATGAAGCTTTCTTT. It is translated as CASSPQDRHEAFF.

As to this clonotype: A much larger clone is a single base away; this may be a read error. As the CDR3 is not closed by the conserved phenylalanine or tryptophan, this likely results from a read error. The V and J genes are TRBV4-2 and TRBJ2-7; no reliable D call. The length of the CDR3 is 13 residues. V was trimmed by 1 base and J by 6 bases, leaving 10 bases between them. The germline CDR1 and CDR2 sequences are LGHNA and YNFKEQ. Here the CDR3 reads CASSQGISSEQYS. DNA of the CDR3: TGTGCCAGCAGCCAAGGAATTAGCTCCGAGCAGTACTCC.

About this clonotype itself: A much larger clone is a single base away; this may be a read error. The CDR3 region is CAVWGYERYF. CDR3 bases: TGTGCCGTCTGGGGGTACGAGCGGTACTTC. This rearrangement joins TRBV6-1 to TRBJ2-7; D is possibly TRBD1 or TRBD2 (5 bases each). The CDR3 totals 10 residues. Per germline, CDR1 MNHNS and CDR2 SASEGT.

The gene calls are TRBV11-2 and TRBJ2-3, with 9 bases lining up with TRBD2. The CDR3 contains 14 residues. Germline V gives CDR1 SGHAT, CDR2 FQNNGV. With 5 bases clipped from V and 7 bases from J, the junction kept 7 bases outside the gene matches. CDR3 residues: CASSPGTSQNTQYF. Here the CDR3 DNA reads TGTGCCAGCAGCCCAGGGACTAGCCAAAATACGCAGTATTTT.

This clonotype was counted a few times. One end of the junction does not line up with germline, which may come from a read error. The rearrangement joins TRBV29-1 to TRBJ2-3, with D unresolved. CDR1 and CDR2 from the germline V gene are SQVTM and ANQGSEA. There are 12 residues in the CDR3. CDR3 nucleotide sequence: TGCAACGTTGACCCCATGACAGATACGCAGTATTTT. Its translation: CNVDPMTDTQYF.

Remarks on this clonotype: At one boundary the junction diverges from the germline segment, which might be a read error. The V call is TRBV11-3, the J call TRBJ2-1, with D perhaps TRBD2 (6 bases). Per the germline V gene, CDR1 is SGHNT and CDR2 is YENEEA. The CDR3 loop spans 13 amino acids. The CDR3 nucleotides read TGTGCTAGCAGCTTAGGGGCTAGCGTCCAGCAGTCCTTC. It specifies CASSLGASVQQSF.

In the case of this clonotype: A much larger clone is a single base away; this may be a read error. J is TRBJ2-5 and V is TRBV29-1; 9 bases fit TRBD2. Germline-derived CDR1 and CDR2 are SQVTM and ANQGSEA. Trimming removed 4 bases from V and 4 bases from J; junction bases left unmatched: 22. This CDR3 region has 19 residues. CDR3 DNA sequence: TGCAGCGTTGCTTGGCCTCAGGGAGCTAGCGGGGCCTCGGTAGAGACCCAGTACTTC. Residues: CSVAWPQGASGASVETQYF.

The chain carries TRBV5-1 and TRBJ2-1; 10 positions match TRBD1. Germline CDR1 SGHRS, CDR2 YFSETQ. The junction had 26 bases not matched to a gene; V was cut back by 4 bases and J by 7 bases. CDR3 length equals 21 residues. The CDR3 protein is CASSPGQGVPLGRERRNEQFF. The DNA of the CDR3 is TGCGCCAGCAGCCCCGGACAGGGGGTTCCGCTGGGGCGGGAAAGACGGAATGAGCAGTTCTTC.

This clonotype was picked up a small number of times. V gene TRBV28 combines with J gene TRBJ1-3; tentatively, D is TRBD1 (5 bases). This CDR3 spans 14 amino acids. In germline, CDR1 is MDHEN, CDR2 SYDVKM. Trimming removed 8 bases at V and 1 base at J, with 12 bases between. The chain's CDR3 is CASRRGPSGNTIYF. As DNA, the CDR3 is TGTGCCAGCCGTCGGGGACCATCTGGAAACACCATATATTTT.

CDR3 loop: CASSFEGQLAKNIQYF. The CDR3, as DNA: TGTGCCAGCAGTTTTGAGGGACAGTTAGCCAAAAACATTCAGTACTTC. The chain couples TRBV12-3 or TRBV12-4 to TRBJ2-4; 7 bases are shared with TRBD1. This CDR3 spans 16 amino acids. With 3 bases clipped from V and 0 bases from J, the junction kept 5 bases outside the gene matches.

The DNA for the CDR3 is TGTACAAGCAGCTTAGGGACCCACACCGGAGAGACCCAGTACTTC. This codes for CTSSLGTHTGETQYF. The rearrangement joins TRBV11-2 to TRBJ2-5; either TRBD1 or TRBD2 may supply D (5 bases each). Per germline, CDR1 SGHAT and CDR2 FQNNGV. The length of the CDR3 is 15 residues. The whole variable domain, filled in from reference TRBV11-2 and TRBJ2-5, reads EAGVAQSPRYKIIEKRQSVAFWCNPISGHATLYWYQQILGQGPKLLIQFQNNGVVDDSQLPKDRFSAERLKGVDSTLKIQPAKLEDSAVYLCTSSLGTHTGETQYFGPGTRLLVL.